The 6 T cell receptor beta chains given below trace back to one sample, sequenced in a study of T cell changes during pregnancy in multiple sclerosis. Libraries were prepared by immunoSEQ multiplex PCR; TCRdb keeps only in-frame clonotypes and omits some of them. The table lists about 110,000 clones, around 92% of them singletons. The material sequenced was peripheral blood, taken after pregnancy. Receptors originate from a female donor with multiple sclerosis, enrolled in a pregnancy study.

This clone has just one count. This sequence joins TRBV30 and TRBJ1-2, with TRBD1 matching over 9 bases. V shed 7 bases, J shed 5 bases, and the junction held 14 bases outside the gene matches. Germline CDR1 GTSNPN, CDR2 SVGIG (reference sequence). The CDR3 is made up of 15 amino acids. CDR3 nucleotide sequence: TGTGCCTCCTCGAGAGGGGACAGGGAAAATTATGGCTACACCTTC. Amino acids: CASSRGDRENYGYTF.

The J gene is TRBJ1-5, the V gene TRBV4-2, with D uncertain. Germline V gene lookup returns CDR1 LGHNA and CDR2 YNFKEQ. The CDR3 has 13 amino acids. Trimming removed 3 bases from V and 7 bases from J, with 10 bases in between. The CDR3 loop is CASSQDFGQPQHF. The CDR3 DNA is TGTGCCAGCAGCCAGGACTTTGGACAGCCCCAGCATTTT.

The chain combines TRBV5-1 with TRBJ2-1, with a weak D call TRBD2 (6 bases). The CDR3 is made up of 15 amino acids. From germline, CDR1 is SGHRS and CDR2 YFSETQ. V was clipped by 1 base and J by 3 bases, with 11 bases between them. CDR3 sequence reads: CASSLSAGIYNEQFF. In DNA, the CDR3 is TGCGCCAGCAGCTTGTCGGCGGGGATCTACAATGAGCAGTTCTTC.

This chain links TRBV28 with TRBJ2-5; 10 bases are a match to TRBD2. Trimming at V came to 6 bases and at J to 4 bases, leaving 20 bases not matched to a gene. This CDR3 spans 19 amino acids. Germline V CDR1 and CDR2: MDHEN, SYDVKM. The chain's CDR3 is CASSNLAGEIVTRGETQYF. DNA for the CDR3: TGTGCCAGCAGCAATCTAGCGGGGGAGATCGTCACAAGGGGAGAGACCCAGTACTTC.

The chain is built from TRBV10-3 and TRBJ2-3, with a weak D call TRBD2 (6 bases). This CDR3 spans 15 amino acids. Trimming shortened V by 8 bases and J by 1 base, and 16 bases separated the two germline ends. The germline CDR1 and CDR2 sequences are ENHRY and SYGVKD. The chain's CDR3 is CAISQAGLGTDTQYF. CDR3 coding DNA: TGTGCCATCTCACAGGCGGGGCTTGGCACAGATACGCAGTATTTT.

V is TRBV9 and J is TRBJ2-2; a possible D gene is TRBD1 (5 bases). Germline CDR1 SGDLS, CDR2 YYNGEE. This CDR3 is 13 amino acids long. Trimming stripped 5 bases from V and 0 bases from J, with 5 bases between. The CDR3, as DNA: TGTGCCAGCAGAGGGGCGAACACCGGGGAGCTGTTTTTT. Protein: CASRGANTGELFF.